This T cell receptor beta chain was captured by sequencing in a study of Graves' ophthalmopathy and Graves' hyperthyroidism. The study amplified TCR beta CDR3 regions using RNA transcripts. RT-PCR with HTBI primers came first, then second-round multiplex PCR. TCRdb reprocessed the multiplex PCR reads via MiXCR and lists one record per CDR3 protein. The repertoire holds roughly 610,000 distinct CDR3 sequences, with approximately 22% as singletons. This clonotype was seen ten or more times. CDR1 SGHTS and CDR2 YDEGEE come from the germline V gene. Trimming took 0 bases from V and 1 from J, leaving 10 bases between them. The CDR3 spans 15 residues.

The chain has TRBV5-8 and TRBJ1-1; no firm D call. What was sequenced was peripheral blood. The sequence was collected from a woman between 18 and 30 years old with stable Graves' hyperthyroidism. Some clones in this sample may be carry-over from other donors' samples. The CDR3 sequence: CASSLDGKTNTEAFF. CDR3 coding DNA: TGTGCCAGCAGCTTGGATGGGAAAACGAACACTGAAGCTTTCTTT.